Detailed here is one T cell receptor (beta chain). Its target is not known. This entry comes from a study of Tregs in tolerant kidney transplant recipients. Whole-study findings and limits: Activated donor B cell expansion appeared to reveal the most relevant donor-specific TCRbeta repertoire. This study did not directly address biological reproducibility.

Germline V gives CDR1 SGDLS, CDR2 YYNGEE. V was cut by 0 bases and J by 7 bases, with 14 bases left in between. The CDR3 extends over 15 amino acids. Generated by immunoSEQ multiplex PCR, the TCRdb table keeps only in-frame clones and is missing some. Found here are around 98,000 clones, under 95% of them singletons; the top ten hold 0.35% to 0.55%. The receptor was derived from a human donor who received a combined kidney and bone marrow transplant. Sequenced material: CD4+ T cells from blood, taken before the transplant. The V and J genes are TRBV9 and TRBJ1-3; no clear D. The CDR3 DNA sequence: TGTGCCAGCAGCGTAGGAGGGCCTCAAGGGAACACCATATATTTT. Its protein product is CASSVGGPQGNTIYF.